The clone carrying this T cell receptor beta chain was seen ten or more times. Its specificity is not known. Libraries of TCR beta came from iRepertoire HTBI primers plus Arm-PCR of CDR3 regions. Each CDR3 protein gets one entry after TCRdb re-called the multiplex PCR reads with MiXCR. The data contain 370,000 or so distinct CDR3 sequences, around 16% of them seen just once; the ten biggest clones take up over 20%. Indicated time point: newly diagnosed GD, antithyroid drugs for less than 3 months. The TCR library was made from RNA extracted from PBMCs. The data are from a study of regulatory T cells in long-lasting Graves disease. The study, taken as a whole, reports: Between persistent patients, a few thousand public clonotypes were shared, exceeding the approximately 990 shared between new patients.

This CDR3 is 15 amino acids long. Trimming stripped 6 bases from V and 6 bases from J, with 17 bases between. This sample also belongs to another study, concerning T cells in Graves' hyperthyroidism and ophthalmopathy. From that report: Diagnosis rested on symptoms, serum thyroxine and TRAb, thyroid ultrasound, and orbital computed tomography.

The receptor's source is a woman aged 18 to 35 with Graves disease. This specimen was peripheral blood mononuclear cells (PBMCs), taken at new diagnosis, from a patient treated with antithyroid drugs. The chain recombines TRBV12-3 or TRBV12-4 with TRBJ2-2; possible D gene TRBD1, 6 bases. CDR3 nucleotide sequence: TGTGCCAGCAGGCAAGGGGGTCACAAGGCCGGGGAGCTGTTTTTT. Translated, it gives CASRQGGHKAGELFF.